The rows below give T cell receptor beta chains drawn from one sample of a study of T cell changes during pregnancy in multiple sclerosis. Only in-frame clones appear in the TCRdb table, and some are missing; sequencing was by immunoSEQ multiplex PCR. The sample consists of tens of thousands of clones, just over 90% of them appearing once. Here the sequenced sample was CD4+ T cells from peripheral blood mononuclear cells, taken in the second trimester of pregnancy. The receptor source for this set is a female donor with multiple sclerosis, enrolled in a pregnancy study. Each CDR3 is given without its conserved first and last residue. A D gene is named only where the DNA matches it firmly.

>TRBD1|TRBV18|TRBJ1-1
ASSPNLFGTANTEAF
>.|TRBV11-2|TRBJ1-1
ASSSLGSTEAF
>.|TRBV7-3|TRBJ1-1
ASSQGRANTEAF
>.|TRBV5-1|TRBJ2-1
ASKISSATSSYNEQF
>.|TRBV14|TRBJ1-4
ASSHLSATNEKLF
>.|TRBV5-1|TRBJ2-7
ASSLDTPYEQY
>.|TRBV7-3|TRBJ2-6
ASSPMTGPGANVLT
>.|TRBV29-1|TRBJ2-5
SVVLAGAEYQETQY
>TRBD1|TRBV19|TRBJ2-6
ASSIPGQGPSGANVLT
>TRBD2|TRBV7-9|TRBJ2-5
ASSLGSGGAQETQY
>.|TRBV4-1|TRBJ2-5
ASSQDPGSRTQY
>TRBD1|TRBV7-9|TRBJ1-5
ASSLTGVNQPQH
>.|TRBV30|TRBJ1-2
AGRDIANYGYT
>.|TRBV14|TRBJ1-2
ASSQDLAYGYT
>TRBD2|TRBV19|TRBJ2-1
ASTQRLAGGSYNEQF
>TRBD2|TRBV5-1|TRBJ2-1
ASSPGLAPSWGNEQF
>.|TRBV10-2|TRBJ1-4
ASNTRGPNEKLF
>TRBD1|TRBV6-4|TRBJ1-6
ASSEPRDRPSSYNSPLH
>.|TRBV6-1|TRBJ1-2
ASSSYGYT
>TRBD2|TRBV4-2|TRBJ2-1
ASSQVAGGSYNEQF
>.|TRBV5-6|.
ASSSNYEQY
>.|TRBV14|TRBJ1-1
ASSQDQGYGTEAF
>.|TRBV6-6|TRBJ1-5
ASNAGDRNQPQH
>.|TRBV4-1|TRBJ2-5
ASSLGLQLETQY
>TRBD2|TRBV4-1|TRBJ2-5
ASSQPPGLQETQY
>.|TRBV6-4|TRBJ2-7
ASSDSRGSSYEQY
>.|TRBV5-6|TRBJ2-3
ASSPGRGASDTQY
>TRBD2|TRBV5-6|TRBJ2-3
ASSSTLAGGPTDTQY
>.|TRBV7-9|TRBJ2-2
ASSLTANTGELF
>TRBD1|TRBV6-5|TRBJ1-6
ASSNRGGNSPLH
>.|TRBV2|TRBJ1-5
ASSAAATSNQPQH
>.|TRBV15|TRBJ1-4
ATSRTVNEKLF